This T cell receptor beta chain was sequenced during a study of T cells in Graves' hyperthyroidism and ophthalmopathy. Hyperthyroidism patients were newly diagnosed, had disease duration under 2 months, and were aged 18 to 65 years. The study based diagnoses on clinical symptoms, serum thyroxine and TRAb, thyroid ultrasound and orbital computed tomography. Out of approximately 10 ml of fresh peripheral blood came the PBMCs. V was clipped by 2 bases and J by 4 bases, with 7 bases between them. Germline-derived CDR1 and CDR2 are LNHNV and YYDKDF (reference sequence). The CDR3 extends over 13 amino acids. Study-wide points: Blood shared most expanded thyroid clonotypes above 0.001.

This clonotype was counted many times. Its matching antigen is unknown. Authors of the study amplified TCR beta CDR3 regions from RNA transcripts. The HTBI set primed first-round TCR CDR3 RT-PCR. TCRdb independently ran MiXCR on the multiplex PCR reads; one entry per CDR3 protein. The repertoire includes approximately 590,000 distinct CDR3 sequences, roughly 14% of them detected once, and under 7.5% sits in the top ten. What was sequenced was blood. V is TRBV15 and J is TRBJ2-3, with D uncertain. The clonotype was recovered from a young woman with Graves' hyperthyroidism. This CDR3 reads CATSRSRADTQYF. In nucleotides, the CDR3 is TGTGCCACCAGCAGATCTAGGGCAGATACGCAGTATTTT.